The rows below give T cell receptor beta chains drawn from one sample of a study of Tregs in tolerant kidney transplant recipients. The table came from immunoSEQ multiplex PCR; TCRdb's copy has only in-frame clones and leaves some out. The sample has about 15,000 clones; about 82% are singletons. The sample was Tregs from blood, taken before the transplant. All receptors come from a human donor who received a combined kidney and bone marrow transplant. The CDR3 runs from the conserved cysteine through the conserved F or W. D genes are given only for firm matches. A clone size is listed for some rows: how often the clone was seen (once, few, many), or a class if it is expanded.

TRBJ2-1	TRBD2	NA	TRBV9	CASSVASGGFNEQFF	TGTGCCAGCAGCGTAGCTAGCGGGGGGTTCAATGAGCAGTTCTTC
TRBJ1-1	TRBD1	NA	TRBV5-1	CASSPGQGRNTEAFF	TGCGCCAGCAGCCCTGGACAGGGGAGGAACACTGAAGCTTTCTTT
TRBJ2-7	NA	NA	TRBV5-4	CASRPRISGKSEQYF	TGTGCCAGCAGACCCCGGATCTCAGGGAAATCCGAGCAGTACTTC
TRBJ1-5	TRBD1	NA	TRBV10-2	CASRDRGGQPQHF	TGCGCCAGCAGGGACAGGGGGGGACAGCCCCAGCATTTT
TRBJ1-5	NA	NA	TRBV2	CASRAGNQPQHF	TGTGCCAGCAGGGCGGGGAATCAGCCCCAGCATTTT
TRBJ2-7	NA	few	TRBV18	CASSPYPFSYEQYF	TGTGCCAGCTCACCTTATCCGTTTTCCTACGAGCAGTACTTC
TRBJ2-7	TRBD2	NA	TRBV7-2	CASSSLRTSGNDEQYF	TGTGCCAGCAGCTCTCTCAGGACTAGCGGGAACGACGAGCAGTACTTC
TRBJ2-5	NA	once	TRBV5-1	CASSLSGLRAETQYF	TGCGCCAGCAGCCTGTCGGGACTCCGTGCGGAGACCCAGTACTTC
TRBJ2-6	NA	NA	TRBV6-5	CASSYYPAGANVLTF	TGTGCCAGCAGTTACTATCCGGCTGGGGCCAACGTCCTGACTTTC
TRBJ1-3	TRBD1	NA	TRBV27	CASSLQGVLLLSGNTIYF	TGTGCCAGCAGTCTTCAGGGGGTACTGTTACTATCTGGAAACACCATATATTTT
TRBJ2-7	NA	NA	TRBV5-1	CASSLREGYEQYF	TGCGCCAGCAGCTTGCGGGAAGGGTACGAGCAGTACTTC
TRBJ2-1	NA	NA	TRBV11-2	CASSLLSIGEQFF	TGTGCCAGCAGCTTACTGAGCATCGGTGAGCAGTTCTTC
TRBJ1-2	NA	NA	TRBV7-9	CASSLDLTVYGYTF	TGTGCCAGCAGCTTAGACCTAACAGTCTATGGCTACACCTTC
TRBJ2-3	TRBD1	NA	TRBV9	CASSPEPTGAQYF	TGTGCCAGCAGCCCAGAGCCCACAGGGGCGCAGTATTTT
TRBJ1-2	TRBD1	NA	TRBV19	CASSIVRGGNYGYTF	TGTGCCAGTAGTATAGTCCGAGGGGGCAACTATGGCTACACCTTC
TRBJ2-6	NA	NA	TRBV5-6	CASLGGSGANVLTF	TGTGCCAGCCTAGGGGGCTCTGGGGCCAACGTCCTGACTTTC
TRBJ2-3	TRBD2	NA	TRBV5-4	CASSSKSIAGVSDTQYF	TGTGCCAGCAGCTCCAAATCTATAGCGGGAGTTTCAGATACGCAGTATTTT
TRBJ2-1	TRBD1	NA	TRBV2	CASSWDRGVRYEQFF	TGTGCCAGCAGTTGGGACAGGGGCGTTAGGTATGAGCAGTTCTTC
TRBJ1-2	NA	NA	TRBV4-3	CASSPHGQAGYTF	TGCGCCAGCAGCCCCCATGGGCAAGCAGGCTACACCTTC
TRBJ1-2	NA	NA	TRBV7-9	CASSIEAGYTF	TGTGCCAGCAGCATTGAGGCGGGCTACACCTTC
TRBJ1-3	NA	NA	TRBV6-5	CASSYSDTSNTIYF	TGTGCCAGCAGTTACTCCGACACCTCAAACACCATATATTTT
TRBJ1-6	NA	NA	TRBV6-1	CASSEGQDNSPLHF	TGTGCCAGCAGTGAAGGACAGGATAATTCACCCCTCCACTTT
TRBJ1-2	TRBD1	NA	TRBV6-1	CASSMRQGATWGYTF	TGTGCCAGCAGTATGAGACAGGGGGCAACGTGGGGCTACACCTTC
TRBJ1-5	NA	few	TRBV10-3	CAISDRGNQPQHF	TGTGCCATCAGTGACAGGGGCAATCAGCCCCAGCATTTT
TRBJ2-1	NA	NA	TRBV7-2	CASNLEAGAYNEQFF	TGTGCCAGCAACTTAGAAGCCGGTGCCTACAATGAGCAGTTCTTC
TRBJ1-2	NA	NA	TRBV29-1	CSVDFQGPNYGYTF	TGCAGCGTTGATTTCCAGGGCCCTAACTATGGCTACACCTTC
TRBJ1-2	NA	NA	TRBV5-5	CASSLDPGRGGYTF	TGTGCCAGCAGCTTGGATCCAGGGAGGGGCGGCTACACCTTC
TRBJ2-7	TRBD2	NA	TRBV13	CASSLRRGSSYEQYF	TGTGCCAGCAGCTTACGGCGGGGGAGCTCCTACGAGCAGTACTTC
TRBJ2-1	TRBD2	NA	TRBV9	CASSPRLAEDNEQFF	TGTGCCAGCAGCCCACGACTAGCGGAGGATAATGAGCAGTTCTTC
TRBJ1-2	NA	NA	TRBV6-5	CASSMGIGYTF	TGTGCCAGCTCTATGGGCATCGGCTACACCTTC
TRBJ2-2	TRBD1	NA	TRBV11-2	CASSLALDRDYTGELFF	TGTGCCAGCAGCTTAGCTCTGGACAGGGACTACACCGGGGAGCTGTTTTTT
TRBJ2-7	NA	NA	TRBV5-5	CASSHGQEQYF	TGTGCCAGCAGCCACGGACAGGAGCAGTACTTC
TRBJ2-7	TRBD1	NA	TRBV19	CASMDRGPPYEQYF	TGTGCCAGTATGGACAGGGGGCCCCCCTACGAGCAGTACTTC
TRBJ2-7	NA	NA	TRBV21-1	CASSNSVSSYEQYF	TGTGCCAGCAGCAATAGCGTGAGCTCCTACGAGCAGTACTTC
TRBJ1-2	TRBD1	NA	TRBV11-2	CASSSLTEGANGYTF	TGTGCCAGCAGCTCTCTTACCGAGGGGGCAAATGGCTACACCTTC
TRBJ2-3	TRBD2	NA	TRBV5-1	CASSLVQLAGGSDTQYF	TGCGCCAGCAGCTTGGTTCAGCTAGCGGGGGGTTCGGATACGCAGTATTTT
TRBJ2-7	NA	NA	TRBV21-1	CASSKRTSPYEQYF	TGTGCCAGCAGCAAACGGACTTCCCCCTACGAGCAGTACTTC
TRBJ1-6	TRBD1	NA	TRBV6-5	CASSLKTQGANSPLHF	TGTGCCAGCAGTTTAAAAACACAGGGGGCGAATTCACCCCTCCACTTT
TRBJ2-6	TRBD2	NA	TRBV5-4	CASSLGREGGANVLTF	TGTGCCAGCAGCTTGGGTAGGGAGGGTGGGGCCAACGTCCTGACTTTC
TRBJ2-1	TRBD1	few	TRBV7-2	CASRGQGAHEQFF	TGTGCCAGCAGGGGACAGGGGGCCCATGAGCAGTTCTTC
TRBJ2-7	TRBD2	NA	TRBV6-6	CASSYSRAGGQEQYF	TGTGCCAGCAGTTACTCGAGGGCGGGAGGGCAAGAGCAGTACTTC
TRBJ1-4	NA	NA	TRBV4-3	CASSHGLRDEISEKLFF	TGCGCCAGCAGCCATGGTTTGCGCGATGAAATCTCCGAAAAACTGTTTTTT
TRBJ1-1	TRBD1	NA	TRBV6-5	CASRRRQGFLFF	TGTGCCAGCAGGAGACGACAGGGGTTCCTCTTCTTT
TRBJ2-5	NA	NA	TRBV20-1	CSAWGGATQYF	TGCAGTGCTTGGGGGGGGGCGACCCAGTACTTC